Listed here are 26 T cell receptor beta chains from one sample, sequenced in a study of regulatory dendritic cells for organ transplantation (dated by TCRdb to 2016 to 2017). Libraries were built with the immunoSEQ multiplex PCR assay. TCRdb limited this immuneACCESS table to in-frame rearrangements with V and J called. A share of clones is missing; checked studies link under half to unresolved V genes, and the rest is unexplained. A total of under 4,500 clones appear in this sample, around three fifths of them only once. The ten largest clones take up roughly a sixth of the sample. No antigen is known for these receptors. Sorted T cell subsets were CFSE-labeled and co-cultured for roughly 5 days with allogeneic regulatory or mature dendritic cells at a 1:10 DC:T ratio. Input material: memory CD8+ T cells from blood cultured with regulatory dendritic cells. The cell subset or site label on this specimen signifies: CD45RO+ memory T cells. These receptors were collected from a human donor in good health.

This clone occurred once. V and J are TRBV4-3 and TRBJ1-4, with 10 bases aligning to TRBD1. Germline V CDR1 and CDR2: LGHNA, YSLEER. The V and J ends lost 1 base and 6 bases, in that order; junction bases with no gene match: 5. The CDR3 covers 16 residues. DNA of the CDR3: TGCGCCAGCAGCCAAGGCTATGGGACAGGGGATGAAAAACTGTTTTTT. It specifies CASSQGYGTGDEKLFF.

The chain links TRBV5-5 to TRBJ2-1; TRBD2 matches at 11 bases. The CDR3 covers 15 residues. V was clipped by 3 bases and J by 7 bases; unmatched bases: 6. Germline values: CDR1 SGHKS, CDR2 YYEKEE (reference sequence). CDR3 region: CASSSTSGVGNEQFF. In DNA form, the CDR3 reads TGTGCCAGCAGCTCGACTAGCGGGGTGGGGAATGAGCAGTTCTTC.

This chain links TRBV25-1 with TRBJ1-4, with no clear D. Trimming stripped 4 bases from V and 0 bases from J, with 9 bases between. In germline, CDR1 is MGHDK, CDR2 SYGVNS. The CDR3 covers 15 residues. Here the CDR3 DNA reads TGTGCCAGCAGTGCAGAGGAGTCAACTAATGAAAAACTGTTTTTT. Encoded protein: CASSAEESTNEKLFF.

The chain links TRBV9 to TRBJ2-1; no definite D call. Germline CDR1 SGDLS, CDR2 YYNGEE. Trimming left V 4 bases short and J 6 bases short, with 8 bases between. The CDR3 is made up of 12 amino acids. DNA for the CDR3: TGTGCCAGCAGCCCCGGTCCCAATGAGCAGTTCTTC. It translates to CASSPGPNEQFF.

The rearrangement joins TRBV18 to TRBJ2-7; TRBD1 might be the D (6 bases). The V and J ends lost 2 bases and 2 bases respectively, with 16 bases between them. Germline V gene data show CDR1 as KGHSH and CDR2 as LQKENI. CDR3 length equals 16 residues. The DNA of the CDR3 is TGTGCCAGCTCACCAGACAGGACACGGTCCGCCTACGAGCAGTACTTC. Translated, it gives CASSPDRTRSAYEQYF.

In its sample, this clone was seen a few times. V and J are TRBV7-9 and TRBJ2-2, with D unresolved. The V and J ends lost 0 bases and 8 bases respectively, with 10 bases between them. Germline lookup yields CDR1 SEHNR and CDR2 FQNEAQ (reference sequence). CDR3 length equals 14 residues. For the CDR3, the DNA is TGTGCCAGCAGCTTAGCGCGCGGAGTGGGGGAGCTGTTTTTT. As protein: CASSLARGVGELFF.

The V call is TRBV7-2, the J call TRBJ2-1; 15 bases are a match to TRBD2. Germline V gene data show CDR1 as SGHTA and CDR2 as FQGNSA. This CDR3 contains 17 residues. Trimming cost V 4 bases and J 8 bases; bases outside gene matches: 9. The CDR3 DNA reads TGTGCCAGCAGCTCATCCGGACTAGCGGGGGGGTTCTATGAGCAGTTCTTC. Amino acids: CASSSSGLAGGFYEQFF. Filled out from reference TRBV7-2 and TRBJ2-1, the complete variable domain reads GAGVSQSPSNKVTEKGKDVELRCDPISGHTALYWYRQSLGQGLEFLIYFQGNSAPDKSGLPSDRFSAERTGGSVSTLTIQRTQQEDSAVYLCASSSSGLAGGFYEQFFGPGTRLTVL.

The rearrangement uses TRBV2 and TRBJ1-4; a weak D match, TRBD1 (6 bases). CDR3 size: 15 residues. The V gene's germline CDR1 is SNHLY and CDR2 FYNNEI. V lost 3 bases, J lost 7 bases, and 15 bases lay in between. The CDR3 here is CASSEPGQGFEKLFF. The CDR3 DNA reads TGTGCCAGCAGTGAGCCGGGCCAGGGGTTTGAAAAACTGTTTTTT.

The rearrangement links TRBV11-2 to TRBJ2-7, with a weak D call TRBD1 (5 bases). Looked up from germline, CDR1 is SGHAT and CDR2 is FQNNGV. This CDR3 has 14 residues. V lost 1 base and J lost 4, with 11 bases in between. DNA of the CDR3: TGTGCCAGCAGCTTAGTATCGACAGCTTACGAGCAGTACTTC. The encoded protein is CASSLVSTAYEQYF.

The rearrangement uses TRBV19 and TRBJ1-4; 7 positions agree with TRBD1. Germline V gives CDR1 LNHDA, CDR2 SQIVND (reference sequence). The CDR3 consists of 16 residues. Trimming at V came to 3 bases and at J to 4 bases, leaving 8 bases not matched to a gene. The CDR3 coding sequence is TGTGCCAGTAGTATCCAAGGGGGCTACTTTAATGAAAAACTGTTTTTT. This gives the protein CASSIQGGYFNEKLFF.

This chain joins TRBV19 and TRBJ2-5; D possibly corresponds to TRBD1 (5 bases). CDR3 length equals 17 residues. V dropped 0 bases and J dropped 2 bases, with 16 bases sitting between them. The V gene's germline CDR1 is LNHDA and CDR2 SQIVND (reference sequence). In DNA, the CDR3 is TGTGCCAGTAGTATAGATCTATACTACTCAGGGCAAGAGACCCAGTACTTC. Its protein product is CASSIDLYYSGQETQYF. Looking up the rest from reference TRBV19 and TRBJ2-5 gives the full variable domain: DGGITQSPKYLFRKEGQNVTLSCEQNLNHDAMYWYRQDPGQGLRLIYYSQIVNDFQKGDIAEGYSVSREKKESFPLTVTSAQKNPTAFYLCASSIDLYYSGQETQYFGPGTRLLVL.

The rearrangement links TRBV7-9 to TRBJ1-1; 10 positions agree with TRBD1. The ends lost 3 bases at V and 1 base at J; junction bases unmatched: 5. The CDR3 length is 16 residues. Germline-derived CDR1 and CDR2 are SEHNR and FQNEAQ (reference sequence). CDR3 region: CASSFPTGGANTEAFF. CDR3 sequence (DNA): TGTGCCAGCAGCTTTCCGACAGGGGGCGCGAACACTGAAGCTTTCTTT.

This chain connects TRBV7-9 to TRBJ2-5; TRBD1 matches 8 bases. CDR3 length: 18 residues. The V and J ends lost 4 bases and 4 bases, in that order; junction bases with no gene match: 17. Germline loops: CDR1 SEHNR, CDR2 FQNEAQ (reference sequence). The CDR3 nucleotides are TGTGCCAGCAGCTCAGGCATTTATCAGGGGGCGGAAGGAGAGACCCAGTACTTC. It translates to CASSSGIYQGAEGETQYF.

This clone was detected only once. The chain has TRBV2 and TRBJ2-1; TRBD2 aligns across 9 bases. This CDR3 is built from 15 residues. V was pared by 5 bases and J by 3 bases, with 5 bases of the junction left unmatched. Germline-derived CDR1 and CDR2 are SNHLY and FYNNEI. Written as DNA, the CDR3 is TGTGCCAGCAGTTTTAGCGGGGGAAGCTACAATGAGCAGTTCTTC. Amino acid sequence: CASSFSGGSYNEQFF.

This clone is classed as medium-sized (0.01 to 0.1%). V is TRBV7-9 and J is TRBJ2-5; 10 positions match TRBD2. CDR1 is SEHNR and CDR2 is FQNEAQ in the germline V gene (reference sequence). V shed 2 bases, J shed 5 bases, and the junction held 5 bases outside the gene matches. The CDR3 runs to 15 residues. The CDR3 loop is CASSLPLAGAETQYF. The CDR3 nucleotides are TGTGCCAGCAGCTTACCCCTAGCGGGGGCTGAGACCCAGTACTTC. Full variable domain (rest looked up from reference TRBV7-9 and TRBJ2-5): DTGVSQNPRHKITKRGQNVTFRCDPISEHNRLYWYRQTLGQGPEFLTYFQNEAQLEKSRLLSDRFSAERPKGSFSTLEIQRTEQGDSAMYLCASSLPLAGAETQYFGPGTRLLVL.

V usage is TRBV5-5 and J usage is TRBJ2-3, with 7 bases fitting TRBD2. The J segment lost 3 bases and the V segment lost 3 bases, leaving 7 bases of the junction unmatched. The CDR3 length is 15 residues. Germline CDR1 is SGHKS and CDR2 is YYEKEE (reference sequence). The CDR3 region has the DNA TGTGCCAGCAGCTCCACTAGCGTCATGACAGATACGCAGTATTTT. Translating it yields CASSSTSVMTDTQYF.

The chain links TRBV9 to TRBJ2-7; D possibly corresponds to TRBD1 (6 bases). CDR3 length: 14 residues. The germline V and J ends were trimmed by 6 bases and 2 bases, with 15 bases remaining between them. Germline V gene sequence: CDR1 SGDLS, CDR2 YYNGEE. The CDR3 protein is CASTPRDIPYEQYF. Here the CDR3 DNA reads TGTGCCAGCACCCCCCGGGACATACCCTACGAGCAGTACTTC.

V usage is TRBV5-6 and J usage is TRBJ1-2, with TRBD1 matching over 9 bases. CDR3 size: 13 residues. With V trimmed by 4 bases and J by 7 bases, 5 bases remained unmatched. Germline CDR1 and CDR2: SGHDT and YYEEEE. The DNA of the CDR3 is TGTGCCAGCAGCCCGAGACAGGGGGGTGGCTACACCTTC. Translation gives CASSPRQGGGYTF.

This clone was seen a few times. The chain combines TRBV4-3 with TRBJ2-7; perhaps TRBD1 as D (5 bases). The CDR3 sequence is 15 residues long. Looked up from germline, CDR1 is LGHNA and CDR2 is YSLEER. V was trimmed by 1 base and J by 0 bases, leaving 10 bases between them. This CDR3 is CASSQGPGSSYEQYF. In nucleotides, the CDR3 is TGCGCCAGCAGCCAAGGCCCAGGGTCCTCCTACGAGCAGTACTTC.

The chain is built from TRBV10-3 and TRBJ2-7; D is possibly TRBD1 (6 bases). The V end was cut by 8 bases, the J end by 3 bases, with 14 bases between. CDR3 length: 13 amino acids. Germline CDR1 and CDR2: ENHRY and SYGVKD. The CDR3 nucleotides are TGTGCCATCGCCGGCAGGGGAAACTACGAGCAGTACTTC. It translates to CAIAGRGNYEQYF.

Only a few counts were recorded for this clone. The V gene is TRBV9, the J gene TRBJ1-2; 7 nucleotides agree with TRBD1. Trimming cost V 3 bases and J 0 bases; bases outside gene matches: 11. Germline V gene sequence: CDR1 SGDLS, CDR2 YYNGEE. The CDR3 runs to 17 residues. The CDR3 here is CASSGYRQGSSNYGYTF. DNA for the CDR3: TGTGCCAGCAGCGGCTACAGACAGGGAAGTTCTAACTATGGCTACACCTTC.

This clone was recorded only once. The chain joins TRBV9 to TRBJ2-7; 9 nucleotides agree with TRBD1. The length of the CDR3 is 12 residues. CDR1 is SGDLS, CDR2 YYNGEE, per germline. V lost 7 bases and J lost 4; bases outside the gene matches: 3. CDR3 nucleotide sequence: TGTGCCAGCGGGACAGGGAATTACGAGCAGTACTTC. Its protein is CASGTGNYEQYF.

The V call is TRBV7-7, the J call TRBJ2-5; 8 bases line up with TRBD2. This CDR3 has 16 residues. V was clipped by 0 bases and J by 2 bases; unmatched bases: 5. Germline CDR1 SSHAT, CDR2 FNYEAQ (reference sequence). For the CDR3, the DNA is TGTGCCAGCAGCTTAGCGGGGGCGGGGGGACAAGAGACCCAGTACTTC. This encodes CASSLAGAGGQETQYF.

The rearrangement links TRBV9 to TRBJ1-1, with 9 positions matching TRBD1. This CDR3 contains 15 residues. Trimming cost V 4 bases and J 2 bases; bases outside gene matches: 6. Germline CDR1 is SGDLS and CDR2 is YYNGEE. CDR3 nucleotide sequence: TGTGCCAGCAGCCCCCCGGGACAGGGAAACACTGAAGCTTTCTTT. It encodes CASSPPGQGNTEAFF.

The V and J genes are TRBV7-6 and TRBJ2-5; 9 nucleotides match TRBD2. Germline CDR1 and CDR2: SGHVS and FNYEAQ. The CDR3 covers 15 residues. V shed 3 bases, J shed 3 bases, and the junction held 5 bases outside the gene matches. The CDR3 sequence is CASSFPLAGKETQYF. The CDR3 bases are TGTGCCAGCAGCTTCCCACTAGCGGGTAAAGAGACCCAGTACTTC.

The chain is built from TRBV23-1 and TRBJ2-1, with 8 bases identical to TRBD1. TRBV23-1 is classed as an ORF, of uncertain function. CDR3 length equals 15 residues. V dropped 5 bases and J dropped 2; count of bases not matched to a gene: 5. Here the CDR3 reads CASSLGQDTYNEQFF. The CDR3 DNA is TGCGCCAGCAGTTTGGGACAGGATACCTACAATGAGCAGTTCTTC.